These T cell receptor beta chains were read from a single sample in a study of blood T cell repertoires in COVID-19. Repertoires were generated with immunoSEQ multiplex PCR, while TCRdb's copy carries only in-frame clones and drops some. The sample includes about 170,000 clones, 80% to 85% of them seen just once. The sequenced sample consisted of peripheral blood. The receptor source for this set is a human donor with acute or convalescent COVID-19. The donor label of this sample is uncertain. Both conserved end residues are part of each CDR3. A D gene is named only where the DNA matches it firmly. Clone size is stated in some rows and not others, as once, few, many or a class when expanded.

V	J	size	D	DNA	CDR3
TRBV7-9	TRBJ2-7	.	TRBD1	TGTGCCAGCAGCTGGGGGACAGGGGTCGGCTACGAGCAGTACTTC	CASSWGTGVGYEQYF
TRBV7-2	TRBJ1-5	.	TRBD1	TGTGCCAGCAGCTTTCGACAGGGGAATCAGCCCCAGCATTTT	CASSFRQGNQPQHF
TRBV11-2	TRBJ2-3	.	.	TGTGCCAGCAGCCAGGGACAAATCACAGATACGCAGTATTTT	CASSQGQITDTQYF
TRBV7-9	TRBJ2-1	few	.	TGTGCCAGCAGTCCCAAACAGGAGGGTTCCTACAATGAGCAGTTCTTC	CASSPKQEGSYNEQFF
TRBV7-3	TRBJ1-1	once	.	TGTGCCAGCAGCTCCGCAGGGGCGGGTACTGAAGCTTTCTTT	CASSSAGAGTEAFF
TRBV10-3	TRBJ2-2	.	TRBD1	TGTGCCGTTCGAGGGGGCAATAGGAACACCGGGGAGCTGTTTTTT	CAVRGGNRNTGELFF
TRBV19	TRBJ2-5	.	TRBD1	TGTGCCAGCCGGGACAGGGGACAAGAGACCCAGTACTTC	CASRDRGQETQYF
TRBV11-2	TRBJ2-1	once	.	TGTGCCAGCAGCTTGGATGTGGGCGCGTACAATGAGCAGTTCTTC	CASSLDVGAYNEQFF
TRBV28	TRBJ1-5	.	TRBD1	TGTGCCAGCACTCGGGACAGTCGTTATAGCAATCAGCCCCAGCATTTT	CASTRDSRYSNQPQHF
TRBV2	TRBJ1-1	.	.	TGTGCCAGCAAGAAGAGCAACACTGAAGCTTTCTTT	CASKKSNTEAFF
TRBV9	TRBJ2-3	.	.	TGTGCCAGCAGCGCACAGGGTTGGGGTAGCACAGATACGCAGTATTTT	CASSAQGWGSTDTQYF
TRBV19	TRBJ1-2	.	.	TGTGCCAGTAGTATCAGGGCCGGGTTAAACTATGGCTACACCTTC	CASSIRAGLNYGYTF
TRBV19	TRBJ1-5	.	TRBD1	TGTGCCAGTAGTATAGCCGGGGGACAGAGCAATCAGCCCCAGCATTTT	CASSIAGGQSNQPQHF
TRBV7-3	TRBJ2-7	few	TRBD1	TGTGCCAGCAGCCGAGACAGGGGGTACGAGCAGTACTTC	CASSRDRGYEQYF
TRBV7-9	TRBJ1-4	.	TRBD1	TGTGCCAGCACCTTGGGGGACAGGGGAAGGGGCAATGAAAAACTGTTTTTT	CASTLGDRGRGNEKLFF
TRBV25-1	TRBJ1-3	.	.	TGTGCCAGCGGAACGACAGGAGCTGGAAACACCATATATTTT	CASGTTGAGNTIYF
TRBV18	TRBJ1-2	once	.	TGTGCCAGCTCACAGGGGTTCGACTATGGCTACACCTTC	CASSQGFDYGYTF
TRBV9	TRBJ2-5	.	.	TGTGCCAGCAGCGCTCGACTAGGAGGAGAGACCCAGTACTTC	CASSARLGGETQYF
TRBV19	TRBJ2-1	.	.	TGTGCCAGTAGTATGCAGCAGGGGCACCTACCTGAGCAGTTCTTC	CASSMQQGHLPEQFF
TRBV25-1	TRBJ1-6	.	.	TGTGCCAGCAGTGAATGGACAGCACCAAATTCACCCCTCCACTTT	CASSEWTAPNSPLHF
TRBV3-1/TRBV3-2	TRBJ2-7	.	.	TGTGCCAGCAGCCAAGCCGGCCGGGACTCCTTAAGCTCCTACGAGCAGTACTTC	CASSQAGRDSLSSYEQYF
TRBV6-5	TRBJ1-1	.	TRBD1	TGTGCCAGCAGTCTAGAGACAGGGTTCACTGAAGCTTTCTTT	CASSLETGFTEAFF
TRBV28	TRBJ2-7	once	TRBD1	TGTGCCAGCAGCCCGGGACAGGTCTACGAGCAGTACTTC	CASSPGQVYEQYF
TRBV7-9	TRBJ1-3	once	TRBD1	TGTGCCAGCAGCACCCGTGACAGGGACTCTGGAAACACCATATATTTT	CASSTRDRDSGNTIYF
TRBV5-6	TRBJ2-5	.	TRBD2	TGTGCCAGCAGCTCCCAAAGCGGGGTAGGGGAGACCCAGTACTTC	CASSSQSGVGETQYF
TRBV3-1/TRBV3-2	TRBJ1-1	.	TRBD1	TGTGCCAGCAGCCAAGCTTTGGGACAGGGAATACTAGCACATGTGAACACTGAAGCTTTCTTT	CASSQALGQGILAHVNTEAFF
TRBV28	TRBJ1-1	.	.	TGTGCCAGCAGGGGAGGCAACACTGAAGCTTTCTTT	CASRGGNTEAFF
TRBV5-6	TRBJ2-6	once	.	TGTGCCAGCAGCTTGGCGCATCCCGGGAGTTGGGGGGCCAACGTCCTGACTTTC	CASSLAHPGSWGANVLTF
TRBV6-1	TRBJ1-3	.	.	TGTGCCAGCAGTGATCCCGCCCGGGGTGGAAACACCATATATTTT	CASSDPARGGNTIYF
TRBV5-4	TRBJ2-5	.	.	TGTGCCAGCAGCTTGGGCAGGGAAGAGACCCAGTACTTC	CASSLGREETQYF
TRBV10-3	TRBJ2-1	.	TRBD1	TGTGCCATCAGTCCCCGGGACAGGGAGAATGAGCAGTTCTTC	CAISPRDRENEQFF
TRBV3-1/TRBV3-2	TRBJ2-7	.	.	TGTGCCAGCAGCCAAGTGTGGGGGCCCTACGAGCAGTACTTC	CASSQVWGPYEQYF
TRBV19	TRBJ2-7	.	TRBD1	TGTGCCAGTAGTAAGGGACAGGGAATCTTCTACGAGCAGTACTTC	CASSKGQGIFYEQYF
TRBV7-2	TRBJ1-2	.	.	TGTGCCAGCAGCGAGACCTCCAACTATGGCTACACTTTC	CASSETSNYGYTF
TRBV7-9	TRBJ1-1	.	.	TGTGCCAGCAGCTTAGTAACGGGGAACACTGAAGCTTTCTTT	CASSLVTGNTEAFF
TRBV6-5	TRBJ2-1	.	.	TGTGCCAGCAGTTACTCTCGGACAGGAGGGGGGTTAACGGTCTTC	CASSYSRTGGGLTVF
TRBV5-6	TRBJ1-5	.	TRBD1	TGTGCCAGCAGCATGGAGGGGGCCGTGCAGCCCCAGCATTTT	CASSMEGAVQPQHF
TRBV5-6	TRBJ1-1	.	TRBD1	TGTGCCAGCAGCTCCGGGACAGGGGGCTGGTTAGGCACTGAAGCTTTCTTT	CASSSGTGGWLGTEAFF